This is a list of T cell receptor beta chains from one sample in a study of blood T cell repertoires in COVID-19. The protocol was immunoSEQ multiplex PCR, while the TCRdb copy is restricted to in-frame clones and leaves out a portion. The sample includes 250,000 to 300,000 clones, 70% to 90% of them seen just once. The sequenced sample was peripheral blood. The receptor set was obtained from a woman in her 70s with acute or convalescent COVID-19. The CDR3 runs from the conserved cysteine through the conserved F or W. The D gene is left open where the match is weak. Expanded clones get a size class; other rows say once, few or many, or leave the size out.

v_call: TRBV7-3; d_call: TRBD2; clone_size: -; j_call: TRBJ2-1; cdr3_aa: CASSPQERGGGYEQFF; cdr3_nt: TGTGCCAGCAGCCCCCAGGAGCGGGGGGGCGGGTATGAGCAGTTCTTC
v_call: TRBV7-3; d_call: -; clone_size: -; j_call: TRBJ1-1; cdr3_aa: CASSSNRDEEAFF; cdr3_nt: TGTGCCAGCAGCTCCAACAGGGATGAGGAAGCTTTCTTT
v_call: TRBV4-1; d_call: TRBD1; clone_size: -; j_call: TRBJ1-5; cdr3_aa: CASSQVRQGSWRQPQHF; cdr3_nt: TGCGCCAGCAGCCAAGTTCGACAGGGCAGTTGGCGGCAGCCCCAGCATTTT
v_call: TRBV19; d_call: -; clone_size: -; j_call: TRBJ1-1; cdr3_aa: CASKIRGTNTEAFF; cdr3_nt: TGTGCCAGTAAAATCCGGGGGACGAACACTGAAGCTTTCTTT
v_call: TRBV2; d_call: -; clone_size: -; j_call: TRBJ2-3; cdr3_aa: CASSEMAAYQYF; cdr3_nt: TGTGCCAGCAGTGAAATGGCTGCTTATCAGTATTTT
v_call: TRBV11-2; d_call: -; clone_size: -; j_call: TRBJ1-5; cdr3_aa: CASSLGPGTQPQHF; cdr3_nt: TGTGCCAGCAGCTTAGGACCAGGCACTCAGCCCCAGCATTTT
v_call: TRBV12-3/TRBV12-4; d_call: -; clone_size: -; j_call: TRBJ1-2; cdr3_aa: CASSLDARYGYTF; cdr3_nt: TGTGCCAGCAGTTTAGATGCCAGGTATGGCTACACCTTC
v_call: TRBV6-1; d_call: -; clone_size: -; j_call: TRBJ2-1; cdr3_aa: CASSEDFLREFF; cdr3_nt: TGTGCCAGCAGTGAGGATTTCCTGAGGGAGTTCTTC
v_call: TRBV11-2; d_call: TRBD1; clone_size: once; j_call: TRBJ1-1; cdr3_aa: CASSWTGYPEAFF; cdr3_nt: TGTGCCAGCAGCTGGACAGGGTACCCTGAAGCTTTCTTT
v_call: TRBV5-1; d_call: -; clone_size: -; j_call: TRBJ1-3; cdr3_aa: CASSGAGHSGNTIYF; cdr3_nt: TGCGCCAGCAGCGGAGCGGGACACTCTGGAAACACCATATATTTT
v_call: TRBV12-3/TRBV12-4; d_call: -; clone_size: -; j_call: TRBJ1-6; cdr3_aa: CASSLIDNSPLHF; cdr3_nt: TGTGCCAGCAGTTTAATAGATAATTCACCCCTCCACTTT
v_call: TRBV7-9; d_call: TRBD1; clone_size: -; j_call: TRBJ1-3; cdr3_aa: CASSLWTGEGNTIYF; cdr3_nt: TGTGCCAGCAGCCTGTGGACAGGGGAGGGCAACACCATATATTTT
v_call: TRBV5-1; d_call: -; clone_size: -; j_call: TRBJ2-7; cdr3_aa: CASGGTGSSYEQYF; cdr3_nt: TGCGCCAGCGGTGGTACAGGGAGCTCCTACGAGCAGTACTTC
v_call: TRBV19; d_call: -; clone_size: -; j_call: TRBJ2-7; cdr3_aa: CASSDSYEQYF; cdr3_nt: TGTGCCAGTTCAGACTCCTACGAGCAGTACTTC
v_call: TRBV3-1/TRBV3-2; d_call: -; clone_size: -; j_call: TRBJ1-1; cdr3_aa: CASSSGGGPTFF; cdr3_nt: TGTGCCAGCAGCTCGGGAGGCGGGCCAACTTTCTTT
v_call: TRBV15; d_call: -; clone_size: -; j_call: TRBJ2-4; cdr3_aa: CATSRDSSEAGVNKNIQYF; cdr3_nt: TGTGCCACCAGCAGAGATTCTTCAGAGGCCGGCGTTAATAAAAACATTCAGTACTTC
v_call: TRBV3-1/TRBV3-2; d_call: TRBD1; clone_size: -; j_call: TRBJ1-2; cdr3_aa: CASSRGQGGGYTF; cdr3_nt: TGTGCCAGCAGCCGCGGACAGGGCGGTGGCTACACCTTC
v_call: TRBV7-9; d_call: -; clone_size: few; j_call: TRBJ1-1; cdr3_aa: CASSLDGAFF; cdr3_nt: TGTGCCAGCAGCTTAGACGGAGCTTTCTTT
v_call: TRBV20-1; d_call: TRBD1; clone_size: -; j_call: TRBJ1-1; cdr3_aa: CSAQGDTEAFF; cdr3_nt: TGCAGTGCTCAGGGGGACACTGAAGCTTTCTTT
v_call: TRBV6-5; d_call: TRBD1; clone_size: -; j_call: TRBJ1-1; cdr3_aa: CASSTTGTGRAFF; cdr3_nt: TGTGCCAGCAGTACAACCGGGACAGGGAGAGCTTTCTTT
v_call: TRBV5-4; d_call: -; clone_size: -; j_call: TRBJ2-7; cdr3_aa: CASSLAGGESYEQYF; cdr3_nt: TGTGCCAGCAGCTTGGCCGGCGGTGAATCCTACGAGCAGTACTTC
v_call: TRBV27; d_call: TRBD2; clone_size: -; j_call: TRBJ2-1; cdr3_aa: CASSLGTSGGDEQFF; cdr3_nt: TGTGCCAGCAGTTTGGGGACTAGCGGGGGGGATGAGCAGTTCTTC
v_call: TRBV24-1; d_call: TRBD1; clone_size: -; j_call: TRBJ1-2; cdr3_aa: CATSGTGESYGYTF; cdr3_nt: TGTGCCACCAGTGGGACAGGGGAAAGCTATGGCTACACCTTC
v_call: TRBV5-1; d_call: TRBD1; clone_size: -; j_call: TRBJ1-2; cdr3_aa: CASSWGQGGSSYTF; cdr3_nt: TGCGCCAGCAGCTGGGGACAGGGAGGATCCAGCTACACCTTC
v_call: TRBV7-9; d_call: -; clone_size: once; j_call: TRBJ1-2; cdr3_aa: CASSLVSEGYTF; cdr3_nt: TGTGCCAGCAGCTTAGTCTCGGAGGGCTACACCTTC
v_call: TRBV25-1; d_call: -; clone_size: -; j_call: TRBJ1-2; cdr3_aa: CASSESTVNGYTF; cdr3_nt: TGTGCCAGCAGTGAATCGACTGTCAATGGCTACACCTTC
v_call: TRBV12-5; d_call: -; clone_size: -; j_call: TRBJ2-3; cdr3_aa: CASGLEGGTDTQYF; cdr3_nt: TGTGCTAGTGGTTTGGAAGGGGGCACAGATACGCAGTATTTT
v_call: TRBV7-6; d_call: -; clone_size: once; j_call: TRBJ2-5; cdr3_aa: CASSLEAVLRETQYF; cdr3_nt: TGTGCCAGCAGCTTAGAAGCGGTACTTCGGGAGACCCAGTACTTC
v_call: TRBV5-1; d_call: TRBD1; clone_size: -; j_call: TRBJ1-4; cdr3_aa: CASSKGQGELFF; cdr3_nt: TGCGCCAGCAGCAAAGGACAGGGGGAACTGTTTTTT
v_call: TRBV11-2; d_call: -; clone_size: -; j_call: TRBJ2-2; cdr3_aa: CASRLKLLYRANTGELFF; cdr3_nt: TGTGCCAGCAGACTGAAGCTTCTTTACCGCGCGAACACCGGGGAGCTGTTTTTT
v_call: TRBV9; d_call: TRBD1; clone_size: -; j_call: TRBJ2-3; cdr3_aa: CASSVEGARTDTQYF; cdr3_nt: TGTGCCAGCAGCGTAGAGGGGGCTCGCACAGATACGCAGTATTTT
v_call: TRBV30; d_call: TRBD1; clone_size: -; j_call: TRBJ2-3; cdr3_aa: CAWSPPGQGRDTQYF; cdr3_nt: TGTGCCTGGAGTCCACCGGGACAGGGCCGAGATACGCAGTATTTT
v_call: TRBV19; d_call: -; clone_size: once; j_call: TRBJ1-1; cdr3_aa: CASRRGGLTEAFF; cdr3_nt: TGTGCCAGTAGGCGGGGAGGGCTCACTGAAGCTTTCTTT
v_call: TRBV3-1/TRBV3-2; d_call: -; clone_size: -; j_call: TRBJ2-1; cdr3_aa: CASSQDPAGSYNEQFF; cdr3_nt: TGTGCCAGCAGCCAAGATCCGGCGGGCTCCTACAATGAGCAGTTCTTC
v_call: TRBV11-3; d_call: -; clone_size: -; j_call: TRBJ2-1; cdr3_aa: CASSLGQGGYNEQFF; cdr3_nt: TGTGCCAGCAGCTTAGGACAGGGAGGCTACAATGAGCAGTTCTTC
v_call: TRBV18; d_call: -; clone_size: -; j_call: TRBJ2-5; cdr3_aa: CASSPPQGSGLETQYF; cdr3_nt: TGTGCCAGCTCACCCCCACAGGGTAGCGGGCTGGAGACCCAGTACTTC
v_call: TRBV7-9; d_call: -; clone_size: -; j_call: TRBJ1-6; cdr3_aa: CASSRLVSGEGNSPLHF; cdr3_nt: TGTGCCAGCAGCCGATTAGTATCGGGGGAAGGGAATTCACCCCTCCACTTT
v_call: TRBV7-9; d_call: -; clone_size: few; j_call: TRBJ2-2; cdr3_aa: CASSSTRRPGELFF; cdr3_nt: TGTGCCAGCAGCTCGACTCGACGGCCCGGGGAGCTGTTTTTT
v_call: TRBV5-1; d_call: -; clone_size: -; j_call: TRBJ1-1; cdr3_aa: CASSLAGGMNTEAFF; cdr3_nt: TGCGCCAGCAGCTTGGCGGGGGGAATGAACACTGAAGCTTTCTTT
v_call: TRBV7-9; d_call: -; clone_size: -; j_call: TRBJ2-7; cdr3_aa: CASRKRQAREQYF; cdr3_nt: TGTGCCAGCAGAAAACGACAGGCACGGGAGCAGTACTTC
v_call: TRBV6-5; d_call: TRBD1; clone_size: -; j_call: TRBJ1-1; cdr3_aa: CASSPWTGKKEAFF; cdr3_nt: TGTGCCAGCAGTCCCTGGACAGGGAAGAAAGAAGCTTTCTTT
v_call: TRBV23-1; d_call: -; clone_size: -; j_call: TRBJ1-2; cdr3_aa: CASSQSGLLSGYGYTF; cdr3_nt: TGCGCCAGCAGTCAATCCGGTCTGTTGAGCGGCTATGGCTACACCTTC
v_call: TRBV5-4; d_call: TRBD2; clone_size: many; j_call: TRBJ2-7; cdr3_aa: CASSDLAGGAYYEQYF; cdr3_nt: TGTGCCAGCAGCGACCTAGCGGGGGGGGCCTACTACGAGCAGTACTTC
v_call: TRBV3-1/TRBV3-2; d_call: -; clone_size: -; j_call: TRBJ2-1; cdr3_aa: CASSLGIFYNEQFF; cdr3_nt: TGTGCCAGCAGCCTCGGGATCTTCTACAATGAGCAGTTCTTC
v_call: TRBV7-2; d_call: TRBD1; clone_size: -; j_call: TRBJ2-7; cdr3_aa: CASRNRDRGPYEQYF; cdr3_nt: TGTGCCAGCAGAAACCGGGACAGGGGCCCCTACGAGCAGTACTTC
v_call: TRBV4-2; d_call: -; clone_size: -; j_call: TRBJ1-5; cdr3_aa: CASSQVAGNQPQHF; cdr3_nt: TGTGCCAGCAGCCAAGTGGCGGGGAATCAGCCCCAGCATTTT
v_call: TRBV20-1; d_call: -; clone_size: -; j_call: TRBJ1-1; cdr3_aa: CSASLQAVRTEAFF; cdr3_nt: TGCAGTGCTAGTCTGCAAGCTGTGAGAACTGAAGCTTTCTTT
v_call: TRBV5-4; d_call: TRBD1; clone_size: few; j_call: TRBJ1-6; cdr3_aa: CASSLSDFRDRGLYSPLHF; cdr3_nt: TGTGCCAGCAGCTTGTCCGATTTCCGGGACAGGGGGCTCTACTCACCCCTCCACTTT
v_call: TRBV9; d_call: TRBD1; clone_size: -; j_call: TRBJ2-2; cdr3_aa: CASSGGTGMNTGELFF; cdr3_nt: TGTGCCAGCAGCGGGGGGACAGGGATGAACACCGGGGAGCTGTTTTTT
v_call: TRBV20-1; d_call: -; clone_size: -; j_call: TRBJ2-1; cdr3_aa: CSASGSDSYNEQFF; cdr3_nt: TGCAGTGCTAGTGGGAGCGACTCCTACAATGAGCAGTTCTTC
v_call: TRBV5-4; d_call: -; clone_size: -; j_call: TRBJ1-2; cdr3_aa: CASSLASGNEDGYTF; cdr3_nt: TGTGCCAGCAGCTTGGCCTCAGGGAACGAAGATGGCTACACCTTC
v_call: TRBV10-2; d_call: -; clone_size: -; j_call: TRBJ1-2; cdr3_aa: CAIQGWWGLNYGYTF; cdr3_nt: TGCGCCATTCAGGGGTGGTGGGGCCTTAACTATGGCTACACCTTC